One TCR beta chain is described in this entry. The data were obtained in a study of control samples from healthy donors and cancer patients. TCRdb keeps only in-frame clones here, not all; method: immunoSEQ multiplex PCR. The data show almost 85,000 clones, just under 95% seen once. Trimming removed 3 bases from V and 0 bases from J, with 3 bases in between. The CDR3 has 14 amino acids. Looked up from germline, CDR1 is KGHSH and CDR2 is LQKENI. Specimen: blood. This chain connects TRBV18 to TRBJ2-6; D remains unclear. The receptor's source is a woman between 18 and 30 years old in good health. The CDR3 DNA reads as TGTGCCAGCTCACCGAACTCTGGGGCCAACGTCCTGACTTTC. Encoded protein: CASSPNSGANVLTF.